This T cell receptor (beta chain) was captured by sequencing in a study of blood T cell repertoires in COVID-19. Study as a whole: The samples span acute and convalescent COVID-19 from the United States, Italy and Spain. PBMCs, B-cell-depleted T cells, or T cells provided the cDNA or gDNA that made up the material.

The CDR3 contains 16 residues. Germline trimming cut 6 bases from V and 2 bases from J; bases unmatched to any gene: 8. Per germline, CDR1 MNHEY and CDR2 SMNVEV (reference sequence). Original methodology: Scientists estimated how many nucleated cells there were by amplifying reference gene primers. Clones were read by immunoSEQ multiplex PCR, and TCRdb kept only the in-frame ones, dropping some. V and J calls and clone size are as listed in that table; D and trimming were resolved from the DNA. The table includes 90,000 to 110,000 clones, 84% detected once. The TCR comes from a woman between 50 and 59 years old with acute or convalescent COVID-19. The sample taken for sequencing was peripheral blood. This chain uses TRBV27 with TRBJ2-2, with TRBD1 matching 8 bases. In DNA form, the CDR3 reads TGTGCCAGCAGCACGACGACAGGGGCAAACACCGGGGAGCTGTTTTTT. This encodes CASSTTTGANTGELFF.